Described below is a single TCR beta chain sequence and its context. Its specificity is unknown. This sample is part of a study of radiotherapy plus CTLA-4 blockade in lung cancer. Study results and limitations: The best predictor of response was reported to be early blood T cell clone dynamics, with interferon-beta. Radiotherapy was combined with ipilimumab, and tumor-derived TCR clones then expanded in blood.

Chemo-refractory metastatic non-small-cell lung cancer patients were treated with focal radiation plus CTLA-4 blockade with ipilimumab. Clones were read by immunoSEQ multiplex PCR, and TCRdb kept only the in-frame ones, dropping some. The table includes some 67,000 clones, 76% detected once. Deletions cut 3 bases from V and 4 bases from J, with 17 bases between. The CDR3 is 16 residues long. The germline gives CDR1 MDHEN, CDR2 SYDVKM. This TCR derives from a human donor with non-small cell lung cancer whose response to radiotherapy plus ipilimumab could not be evaluated. Some clones in this sample may be carry-over from other donors' samples. This specimen consisted of peripheral blood, obtained from a patient treated with radiotherapy plus ipilimumab. The chain uses TRBV28 and TRBJ2-3, with a possible D match to TRBD2 (6 bases). The CDR3 bases are TGTGCCAGCAGTTTCAGCCCGGGGCGCGGGGCAGATACGCAGTATTTT. Its translation: CASSFSPGRGADTQYF.